In its sample, the clone carrying this TCR beta chain was seen many times. The TCRbeta library incorporated unique molecular identifiers. TCRdb processed the PCR reads anew with MiXCR; each CDR3 protein has one entry. Of about 610,000 distinct CDR3 sequences in the sample, about 10% were seen once. These data are taken from a study of T-cell reconstitution after alpha-beta-depleted transplantation in children. V lost 3 bases to trimming and J lost 4 bases; unmatched junction nucleotides: 8. Germline V CDR1 and CDR2: SGDLS, YYNGEE. The CDR3 is made up of 16 amino acids. The rearrangement links TRBV9 to TRBJ2-5, with TRBD2 identical over 11 bases. This TCR was sampled from a human donor who donated a stem cell graft to a child with acute myeloid leukemia. Specimen: PBMCs from the stem cell graft donor, collected from the stem cell graft. CDR3 loop: CASSALAGGVTETQYF. The CDR3 DNA reads TGTGCCAGCAGCGCATTAGCGGGAGGGGTTACAGAGACCCAGTACTTC.